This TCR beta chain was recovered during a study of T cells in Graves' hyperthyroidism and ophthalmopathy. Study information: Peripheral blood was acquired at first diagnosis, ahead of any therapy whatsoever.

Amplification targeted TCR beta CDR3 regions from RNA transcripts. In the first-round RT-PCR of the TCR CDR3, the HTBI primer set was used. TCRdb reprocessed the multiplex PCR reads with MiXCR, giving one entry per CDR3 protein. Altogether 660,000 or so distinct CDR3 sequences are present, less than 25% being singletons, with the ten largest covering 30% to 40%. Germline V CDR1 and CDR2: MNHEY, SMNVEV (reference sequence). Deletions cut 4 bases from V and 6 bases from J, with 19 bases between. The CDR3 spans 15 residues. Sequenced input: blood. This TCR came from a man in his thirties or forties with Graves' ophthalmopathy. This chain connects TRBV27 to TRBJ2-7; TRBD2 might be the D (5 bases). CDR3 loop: CASSSGLAWIREQYF. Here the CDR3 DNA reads TGTGCCAGCAGTTCCGGGCTAGCTTGGATCCGCGAGCAGTACTTC.